What follows describes a single T cell receptor beta chain. Antigen: not known. The sorted-subset replicate PCRs were given 200 ng DNA, which is tens of thousands of T cell genomes. Clones were sequenced by immunoSEQ multiplex PCR, and TCRdb holds only the in-frame ones, with some missing. The table records about 2 million clones, approximately 95% of them present only once. Germline V CDR1 and CDR2: GTSNPN, SVGIG (reference sequence). V gave up 4 bases and J gave up 7 bases, with 10 bases separating them. The CDR3 is 11 residues long. This sample was included in a study of shared clonotypes between healthy human individuals. Study results and caveats: Relative to clonotypes present in all four donors, those not shared had lower generation probabilities.

CD8 cells classed as naive were CD45RO-negative and positively selected for CCR7, excluding terminally differentiated effector memory CD45RA+ cells. Sequenced sample: naive CD8+ T cells sorted from blood. The chain has TRBV30 and TRBJ1-2, with a possible D match to TRBD1 (5 bases). The origin of this receptor is a man aged 18 to 30 in good health. CDR3 residues: CAWTGGAGYTF. The DNA for the CDR3 is TGTGCCTGGACGGGGGGTGCTGGCTACACCTTC.